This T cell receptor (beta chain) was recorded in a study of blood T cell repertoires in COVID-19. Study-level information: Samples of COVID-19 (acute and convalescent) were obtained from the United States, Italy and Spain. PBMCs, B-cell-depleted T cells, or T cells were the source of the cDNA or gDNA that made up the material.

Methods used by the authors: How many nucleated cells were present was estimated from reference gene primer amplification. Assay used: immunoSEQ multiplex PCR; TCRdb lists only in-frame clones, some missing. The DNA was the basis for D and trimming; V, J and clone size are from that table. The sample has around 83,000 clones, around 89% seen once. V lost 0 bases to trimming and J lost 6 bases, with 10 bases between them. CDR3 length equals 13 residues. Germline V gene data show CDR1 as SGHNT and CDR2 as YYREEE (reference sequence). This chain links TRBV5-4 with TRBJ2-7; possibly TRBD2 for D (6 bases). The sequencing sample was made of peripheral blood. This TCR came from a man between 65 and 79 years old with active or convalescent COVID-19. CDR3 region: CASSLAGGAEQYF. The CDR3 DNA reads TGTGCCAGCAGCTTGGCGGGCGGGGCCGAGCAGTACTTC.